This is a list of T cell receptor beta chains from one sample in a study of blood T cell repertoires in COVID-19. Generated by immunoSEQ multiplex PCR, the TCRdb table keeps only in-frame clones and is missing some. The profile covers about 92,000 clones, with roughly 88% appearing a single time and over 10% taken by the ten largest. What was sequenced was peripheral blood. Receptors originate from a human donor in a cohort sampled during active COVID-19. CDR3s include the opening cysteine and the closing phenylalanine or tryptophan. Each record gives: V gene, J gene, D gene, clone size, CDR3 protein, CDR3 DNA. The D gene is left open where the match is weak. Not every row has a clone size; where given, it reads once, few, many or a size class.

V: TRBV4-3
J: TRBJ1-2
D: TRBD1
size: NA
CDR3: CASSQGDRVRGYTF
DNA: TGCGCCAGCAGCCAAGGGGACAGGGTCCGCGGCTACACCTTC

V: TRBV2
J: TRBJ1-1
D: TRBD1
size: NA
CDR3: CASSVTGAGAFF
DNA: TGTGCCAGCAGTGTGACAGGGGCCGGGGCTTTCTTT

V: TRBV30
J: TRBJ1-3
D: NA
size: NA
CDR3: CAGGAGYSGNTIYF
DNA: TGTGCCGGAGGTGCAGGCTACTCTGGAAACACCATATATTTT

V: TRBV6-5
J: TRBJ1-5
D: NA
size: NA
CDR3: CASSRGGRSNQPQHF
DNA: TGTGCCAGCAGTCGAGGGGGTCGGAGCAATCAGCCCCAGCATTTT

V: TRBV28
J: TRBJ2-1
D: TRBD2
size: NA
CDR3: CASSLWGLAYPGGPDAYNEQFF
DNA: TGTGCCAGCAGTTTATGGGGACTAGCGTATCCAGGAGGTCCCGACGCATACAATGAGCAGTTCTTC

V: TRBV4-2
J: TRBJ2-1
D: TRBD2
size: NA
CDR3: CASSQDHGTSGMEQFF
DNA: TGTGCCAGCAGCCAAGATCACGGGACTAGCGGGATGGAGCAGTTCTTC

V: TRBV7-2
J: TRBJ2-1
D: TRBD2
size: once
CDR3: CASSLTGGGANEQFF
DNA: TGTGCCAGCAGCTTAACGGGCGGGGGGGCGAATGAGCAGTTCTTC

V: TRBV6-2/TRBV6-3
J: TRBJ1-2
D: TRBD1
size: NA
CDR3: CASSTPRRDRGYGYTF
DNA: TGTGCCAGCAGCACCCCCCGCCGGGACAGGGGTTATGGCTACACCTTC

V: TRBV18
J: TRBJ1-5
D: TRBD1
size: NA
CDR3: CASSTGQGALEPQHF
DNA: TGTGCCAGCTCAACGGGACAGGGGGCGCTTGAGCCCCAGCATTTT

V: TRBV18
J: TRBJ1-2
D: NA
size: NA
CDR3: CASSPTSRGDYGYTF
DNA: TGTGCCAGCTCACCAACGTCCAGGGGAGACTATGGCTACACCTTC

V: TRBV14
J: TRBJ2-3
D: TRBD2
size: NA
CDR3: CASSQVPSGGGLDTQYF
DNA: TGTGCCAGCAGCCAAGTCCCCAGCGGGGGAGGTTTAGATACGCAGTATTTT

V: TRBV18
J: TRBJ1-6
D: NA
size: NA
CDR3: CASSPAGTLNSPLHF
DNA: TGTGCCAGCTCACCCGCCGGGACACTCAATTCACCCCTCCACTTT

V: TRBV5-4
J: TRBJ1-2
D: TRBD1
size: NA
CDR3: CASSYTGGRSGYTF
DNA: TGTGCCAGCAGCTATACAGGGGGCAGAAGTGGCTACACCTTC

V: TRBV9
J: TRBJ1-4
D: NA
size: once
CDR3: CASNIQGDNEKLFF
DNA: TGTGCCAGCAACATCCAGGGCGATAATGAAAAACTGTTTTTT

V: TRBV4-3
J: TRBJ2-1
D: NA
size: NA
CDR3: CASSQLSNNEQFF
DNA: TGCGCCAGCAGCCAACTTAGTAACAATGAGCAGTTCTTC

V: TRBV5-1
J: TRBJ2-3
D: NA
size: once
CDR3: CASSIAGRGPDTQYF
DNA: TGCGCCAGCAGCATAGCGGGAAGGGGGCCGGATACGCAGTATTTT

V: TRBV25-1
J: TRBJ2-7
D: NA
size: NA
CDR3: CASSEPLGLHEQYF
DNA: TGTGCCAGCAGTGAACCTCTGGGACTCCACGAGCAGTACTTC

V: TRBV6-2/TRBV6-3
J: TRBJ2-7
D: NA
size: NA
CDR3: CASSLNGLREQYF
DNA: TGTGCCAGCAGTTTAAACGGACTCCGCGAGCAGTACTTC

V: TRBV5-3
J: TRBJ1-5
D: TRBD1
size: NA
CDR3: CARSQGQGGPF
DNA: TGTGCCAGAAGCCAGGGACAGGGGGGACCCTTT

V: TRBV27
J: TRBJ2-2
D: TRBD2
size: few
CDR3: CASSPRLAGAGELFF
DNA: TGTGCCAGCAGTCCACGACTAGCGGGAGCGGGGGAGCTGTTTTTT

V: TRBV5-1
J: TRBJ1-2
D: NA
size: NA
CDR3: CASSLSDRLSGYTF
DNA: TGCGCCAGCAGCTTGTCGGACAGACTTTCCGGCTACACCTTC

V: TRBV9
J: TRBJ2-1
D: TRBD2
size: NA
CDR3: CASSVLNSGNEQFF
DNA: TGTGCCAGCAGCGTACTCAATAGCGGGAATGAGCAGTTCTTC

V: TRBV18
J: TRBJ1-2
D: TRBD1
size: NA
CDR3: CASSPPWVGQGDGYTF
DNA: TGTGCCAGCTCACCACCGTGGGTGGGACAGGGAGATGGCTACACCTTC

V: TRBV30
J: TRBJ2-7
D: NA
size: NA
CDR3: CAWSEGGLSYEQYF
DNA: TGTGCCTGGAGCGAGGGTGGTCTCTCCTACGAGCAGTACTTC

V: TRBV9
J: TRBJ2-3
D: NA
size: NA
CDR3: CASSALGAPSTDTQYF
DNA: TGTGCCAGCAGCGCGCTTGGGGCCCCTAGCACAGATACGCAGTATTTT

V: TRBV5-5
J: TRBJ2-3
D: NA
size: NA
CDR3: CASSLLGDLSTDTQYF
DNA: TGTGCCAGCAGCTTGTTGGGAGACCTTAGCACAGATACGCAGTATTTT

V: TRBV12-3/TRBV12-4
J: TRBJ1-2
D: NA
size: NA
CDR3: CASSWGTTAGYTF
DNA: TGTGCCAGCAGCTGGGGGACAACAGCTGGCTACACCTTC

V: TRBV6-1
J: TRBJ2-3
D: TRBD2
size: once
CDR3: CASSEGTRGGPDTQYF
DNA: TGTGCCAGCAGTGAGGGGACTAGGGGGGGCCCAGATACGCAGTATTTT

V: TRBV4-3
J: TRBJ1-5
D: TRBD1
size: NA
CDR3: CASSQDFVGQGINQPQHF
DNA: TGCGCCAGCAGCCAAGATTTCGTAGGACAGGGAATAAATCAGCCCCAGCATTTT

V: TRBV7-9
J: TRBJ1-1
D: NA
size: NA
CDR3: CASSLSGRGFTEAFF
DNA: TGTGCCAGCAGCTTAAGTGGCAGGGGATTCACTGAAGCTTTCTTT

V: TRBV10-3
J: TRBJ1-5
D: NA
size: NA
CDR3: CAISPGGGRSQPQHF
DNA: TGTGCCATCAGTCCTGGGGGGGGTCGGAGTCAGCCCCAGCATTTT

V: TRBV27
J: TRBJ2-1
D: TRBD2
size: NA
CDR3: CASSGVLAGGPNEQFF
DNA: TGTGCCAGCAGTGGAGTACTAGCGGGAGGGCCTAATGAGCAGTTCTTC

V: TRBV6-5
J: TRBJ2-7
D: TRBD1
size: NA
CDR3: CASRGQVYSYEQYF
DNA: TGTGCCAGCAGGGGACAGGTCTACTCCTACGAGCAGTACTTC

V: TRBV20-1
J: TRBJ1-5
D: TRBD1
size: NA
CDR3: CSASQGAGGNQPQHF
DNA: TGCAGTGCTAGTCAGGGGGCCGGGGGCAATCAGCCCCAGCATTTT

V: TRBV5-4
J: TRBJ2-7
D: TRBD1
size: NA
CDR3: CASSVGWTGIYEQYF
DNA: TGTGCCAGCAGCGTTGGGTGGACAGGGATCTACGAGCAGTACTTC

V: TRBV4-3
J: TRBJ1-1
D: NA
size: NA
CDR3: CASSQGVLGGNTEAFF
DNA: TGCGCCAGCAGCCAAGGGGTGTTAGGGGGTAACACTGAAGCTTTCTTT

V: TRBV15
J: TRBJ1-5
D: TRBD1
size: NA
CDR3: CATSSLQGAYQPQHF
DNA: TGTGCCACCAGCAGTCTACAGGGGGCGTATCAGCCCCAGCATTTT

V: TRBV4-1
J: TRBJ2-3
D: TRBD2
size: NA
CDR3: CASTRLAELSTDTQYF
DNA: TGCGCCAGCACCCGACTAGCCGAATTAAGCACAGATACGCAGTATTTT

V: TRBV5-1
J: TRBJ2-7
D: TRBD2
size: NA
CDR3: CASSPGTRYEQYF
DNA: TGCGCCAGCAGCCCCGGGACTAGGTACGAGCAGTACTTC

V: TRBV4-3
J: TRBJ1-2
D: NA
size: NA
CDR3: CASSQDRGGVVGGYTF
DNA: TGCGCCAGCAGCCAAGATAGAGGAGGGGTGGTTGGAGGCTACACCTTC

V: TRBV4-3
J: TRBJ2-7
D: TRBD1
size: NA
CDR3: CASSQRQGSTKTYEQYF
DNA: TGCGCCAGCAGCCAAAGACAGGGATCGACAAAAACCTACGAGCAGTACTTC

V: TRBV5-1
J: TRBJ2-3
D: NA
size: NA
CDR3: CASRAQGLGTDTQYF
DNA: TGCGCCAGCCGGGCACAGGGTCTCGGCACAGATACGCAGTATTTT

V: TRBV7-3
J: TRBJ2-1
D: NA
size: once
CDR3: CASSSDSALEQFF
DNA: TGTGCCAGCAGCTCGGACTCCGCTCTGGAGCAGTTCTTC

V: TRBV27
J: TRBJ1-5
D: NA
size: NA
CDR3: CASSGFSQGPQHF
DNA: TGTGCCAGCAGTGGGTTCAGTCAGGGGCCCCAGCATTTT

V: TRBV7-9
J: TRBJ1-6
D: NA
size: NA
CDR3: CASSLGAGNSPLHF
DNA: TGTGCCAGCAGCTTAGGGGCAGGGAATTCACCCCTCCACTTT

V: TRBV7-3
J: TRBJ1-5
D: TRBD1
size: NA
CDR3: CASSPDREEPQHF
DNA: TGTGCCAGCAGCCCAGACAGGGAAGAGCCCCAGCATTTT